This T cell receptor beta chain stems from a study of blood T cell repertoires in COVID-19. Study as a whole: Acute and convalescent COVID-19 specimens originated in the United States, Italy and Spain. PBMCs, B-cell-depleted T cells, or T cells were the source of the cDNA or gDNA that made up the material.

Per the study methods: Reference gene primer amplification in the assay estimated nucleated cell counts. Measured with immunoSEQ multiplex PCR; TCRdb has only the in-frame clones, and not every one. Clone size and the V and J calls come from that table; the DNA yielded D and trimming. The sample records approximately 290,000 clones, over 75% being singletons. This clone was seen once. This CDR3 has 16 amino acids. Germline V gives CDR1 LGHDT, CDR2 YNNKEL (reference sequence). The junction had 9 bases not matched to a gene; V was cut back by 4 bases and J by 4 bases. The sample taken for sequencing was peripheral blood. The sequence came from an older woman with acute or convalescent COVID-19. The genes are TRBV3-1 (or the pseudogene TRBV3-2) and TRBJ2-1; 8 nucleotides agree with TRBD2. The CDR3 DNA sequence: TGTGCCAGCAGCCTCGGGGGGACTAGATTATACAATGAGCAGTTCTTC. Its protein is CASSLGGTRLYNEQFF.